The entry below describes one T cell receptor (beta chain). The target of this receptor is not known. Base-call qualities are not available, and no considerably larger clone is one nucleotide away. The data originate from a study of blood T cell repertoires in COVID-19 (dated by TCRdb to the early 2020s). About the study as a whole: The collaborator samples originated in the United States, Italy and Spain and spanned the acute and convalescent phases of COVID-19. The material from the prospective study consisted of cDNA or gDNA derived from T cells, B-cell-depleted T cells, or PBMCs. The dataset comprised deeply sampled blood TCRbeta repertoires from subjects exposed to, actively infected with, or recovered from COVID-19. The repertoires were made available in a free public database intended to serve as a resource for research on the immune response to SARS-CoV-2. The samples were drawn from the first 160 participants of the ongoing ImmuneRACE study and from over 950 subjects provided by 6 global collaborators. The sample metadata nearly always contained a de-identified subject ID, COVID-19 status, age in years and sex. Where available, HLA class I and class II types were taken from metadata supplied by the sample provider and were not determined by assay-based typing. Results and caveats for the whole study, not just this receptor: The amount of clinical and demographic metadata varied by source and participant and was provided uncurated.

Enrolling through a virtual design, the prospective study's participants ranged in age from roughly 18 to 95 years and lived across 24 United States geographic areas. To assign participants to cohorts, the prospective study relied on clinical history that participants themselves reported in a screening survey and a study questionnaire. Recovered participants in ImmuneRACE Cohort 3 were defined by two consecutive negative NP/OP PCR tests, clearance by a healthcare professional, or resolution of symptoms. In the prospective study, mobile phlebotomists collected whole blood, serum and a nasopharyngeal or oropharyngeal swab from each participant. Additional blood draws and questionnaires over an approximately two-month period could optionally be provided by prospective study participants. Blood samples from the prospective study were shipped frozen or at room temperature prior to DNA extraction. V is pruned by 1 base and J by 4 bases, leaving 3 bases of the junction without a gene match. For CDR1 and CDR2, the germline V gene lists SGDLS and YYNGEE. The CDR3 has 15 amino acids, counting the end cysteine and phenylalanine. Only the CDR3 DNA stays, 45 bases, in frame from base 1.

TCRbeta CDR3 regions were amplified from genomic DNA by means of the immunoSEQ Assay, a bias-controlled multiplex PCR. Per the authors' processing: Within the assay, amplification of reference gene primers was used to estimate how many nucleated cells each sample contained. Sequence reads were collapsed and filtered to measure the absolute abundance of every unique TCRbeta CDR3 rearrangement. For each sample, productive Simpson clonality was calculated as the square root of Simpson's diversity index across productive rearrangements. Entries here come from immuneACCESS through TCRdb and include only in-frame sequences with V and J called. Some clones fail to appear in such tables; in the studies checked, an unresolved V gene covers under half of the shortfall, and the cause of the remainder is unknown. V and J calls and clone size are those listed in that table; D and trimming were worked out from the DNA. In all, the sample holds about 310,000 clones, and roughly nine tenths of those were seen once. The top ten clonotypes cover approximately 5% of the sample.

This clonotype originated in a man aged 60-69 years who had recovered from COVID-19. The specimen sequenced was PBMCs or T cells enriched from blood (not recorded which). Recombination connected TRBV9 to TRBJ2-2; 8 central bases correspond to TRBD1. The nucleotides read TGTGCCAGCAGCGTACAGGGGGCAGGCACCGGGGAGCTGTTTTTT. This codes for CASSVQGAGTGELFF.